This entry lists 15 T cell receptor beta chains sequenced from one sample in a study of cytomegalovirus exposure and HLA in healthy donors. PCR involved 60 Vbeta and 13 Jbeta primers. TCRdb's table, derived via immunoSEQ multiplex PCR, lists solely in-frame clones and lacks some. The repertoire consists of 150,000 to 200,000 clones, with roughly three quarters occurring once and the leading ten covering around 14%. Sequencing was carried out using PBMCs. These TCRs come from a middle-aged woman in good health and CMV-seronegative.

V usage is TRBV2 and J usage is TRBJ1-1, with TRBD1 identical over 8 bases. This CDR3 comprises 13 residues. Germline assignment: CDR1 SNHLY and CDR2 FYNNEI. Trimming cost V 6 bases and J 5 bases; bases outside gene matches: 5. CDR3 sequence (DNA): TGTGCCAGCAGGGTAAACAGGGGGACTGAAGCTTTCTTT. This encodes CASRVNRGTEAFF. The full variable domain, with the rest looked up from reference TRBV2 and TRBJ1-1, is EPEVTQTPSHQVTQMGQEVILRCVPISNHLYFYWYRQILGQKVEFLVSFYNNEISEKSEIFDDQFSVERPDGSNFTLKIRSTKLEDSAMYFCASRVNRGTEAFFGQGTRLTVV.

The V and J genes are TRBV9 and TRBJ2-7; a weak D match, TRBD2 (5 bases). CDR3 length: 15 amino acids. Germline assignment: CDR1 SGDLS and CDR2 YYNGEE. Trimming removed 0 bases at V and 1 base at J, with 11 bases between. CDR3 coding DNA: TGTGCCAGCAGCGTAGGCGGAACGGGGTCCTACGAGCAGTACTTC. This sequence encodes CASSVGGTGSYEQYF.

The chain has TRBV28 and TRBJ1-1; D possibly corresponds to TRBD1 (5 bases). The CDR3 has 12 residues. Trimming took 5 bases from V and 5 from J, leaving 9 bases between them. Germline loops: CDR1 MDHEN, CDR2 SYDVKM. The CDR3 spells CASSDRRTEAFF. As DNA, the CDR3 is TGTGCCAGCAGTGACAGACGGACTGAAGCTTTCTTT.

The chain couples TRBV7-8 to TRBJ2-3; TRBD2 might be the D (5 bases). The CDR3 extends over 16 amino acids. With 6 bases removed from V and 4 bases from J, the gap between germline ends came to 20 bases. CDR1 and CDR2 (germline): SGHVS, FQNEAQ. CDR3 protein: CASRPSGLHPADTQYF. DNA of the CDR3: TGTGCCAGCAGACCCTCCGGACTTCACCCCGCAGATACGCAGTATTTT.

V and J are TRBV28 and TRBJ1-2, with D unresolved. Germline V lookup: CDR1 MDHEN, CDR2 SYDVKM. The CDR3 consists of 12 residues. V shed 3 bases and J shed 8 bases, with 10 bases lying between them. CDR3 nucleotide sequence: TGTGCCAGCAGTTTTTCGGAGGGCGGCTACACCTTC. It specifies CASSFSEGGYTF.

This clone was recorded a few times. The chain combines TRBV19 with TRBJ1-2; 8 positions agree with TRBD1. Germline V CDR1 and CDR2: LNHDA, SQIVND (reference sequence). The CDR3 runs 14 residues. Losses at the gene ends were 7 bases for V and 2 bases for J; bases not matched to a gene: 6. Here the CDR3 reads CASTQTGENYGYTF. The CDR3 region has the DNA TGTGCCAGTACCCAGACAGGGGAAAACTATGGCTACACCTTC.

This clone was observed a few times. V gene TRBV27 combines with J gene TRBJ1-5; no reliable D call. Germline V gives CDR1 MNHEY, CDR2 SMNVEV (reference sequence). V dropped 3 bases and J dropped 5 bases, with 8 bases sitting between them. The CDR3 covers 13 residues. CDR3 sequence: CASSLRQDQPQHF. DNA for the CDR3: TGTGCCAGCAGTTTGAGGCAAGATCAGCCCCAGCATTTT.

The rearrangement joins TRBV15 to TRBJ2-5, with D maybe TRBD2 (6 bases). The CDR3 loop spans 13 amino acids. Germline loops: CDR1 LNHNV, CDR2 YYDKDF (reference sequence). The V end was cut by 5 bases, the J end by 7 bases, with 14 bases between. CDR3 DNA sequence: TGTGCCACCAGCCTCGGGACTTCGGCGACCCAGTACTTC. Translated, it gives CATSLGTSATQYF.

The CDR3 nucleotides read TGTGCCTGGAACAGGGGGCAATATCAGCCCCAGCATTTT. Its protein product is CAWNRGQYQPQHF. The chain couples TRBV30 to TRBJ1-5; TRBD1 matches 9 bases. The V and J ends lost 4 bases and 5 bases, in that order; junction bases with no gene match: 3. The germline CDR1 and CDR2 sequences are GTSNPN and SVGIG (reference sequence). This CDR3 comprises 13 residues. Combining the CDR3 with reference TRBV30 and TRBJ1-5 gives the whole variable domain SQTIHQWPATLVQPVGSPLSLECTVEGTSNPNLYWYRQAAGRGLQLLFYSVGIGQISSEVPQNLSASRPQDRQFILSSKKLLLSDSGFYLCAWNRGQYQPQHFGDGTRLSIL.

This rearrangement joins TRBV27 to TRBJ1-2, with TRBD1 identical over 7 bases. Germline loops: CDR1 MNHEY, CDR2 SMNVEV (reference sequence). The CDR3 runs 13 residues. V lost 10 bases, J lost 8 bases, and 13 bases stayed unmatched. The CDR3 DNA is TGTGCCACCCAGACAGGGAGAGGTGAGGGCTACACCTTC. It codes for CATQTGRGEGYTF.

The rearrangement uses TRBV7-2 and TRBJ1-2; D not resolved. CDR1 and CDR2 (germline): SGHTA, FQGNSA. The length of the CDR3 is 14 residues. V shed 1 base and J shed 2 bases, with 8 bases lying between them. CDR3 DNA sequence: TGTGCCAGCAGCTTAGGGGCAGGCAACTATGGCTACACCTTC. Protein sequence: CASSLGAGNYGYTF.

The chain couples TRBV29-1 to TRBJ2-1; D is possibly TRBD1 (6 bases). The germline V gene has CDR1 SQVTM and CDR2 ANQGSEA. Trimming shortened V by 6 bases and J by 0 bases, and 21 bases separated the two germline ends. The CDR3 covers 17 residues. The CDR3 protein is CSVPGQLALGSYNEQFF. The CDR3 coding sequence is TGCAGCGTCCCGGGACAACTGGCCCTCGGCTCCTACAATGAGCAGTTCTTC.

The genes are TRBV11-2 and TRBJ2-7; 7 bases fit TRBD1. Trimming at V came to 5 bases and at J to 0 bases, leaving 4 bases not matched to a gene. The CDR3 is 14 residues long. The germline V gene has CDR1 SGHAT and CDR2 FQNNGV. The CDR3: CASSQGQFSYEQYF. The CDR3 region has the DNA TGTGCCAGCAGCCAGGGACAGTTCTCCTACGAGCAGTACTTC.

The gene calls are TRBV5-1 and TRBJ2-3, with 9 bases aligning to TRBD2. The ends lost 0 bases at V and 0 bases at J; junction bases unmatched: 5. The germline V gene encodes CDR1 SGHRS and CDR2 YFSETQ. This CDR3 contains 17 residues. This CDR3 is CASSLGGRASSTDTQYF. The CDR3 DNA reads as TGCGCCAGCAGCTTGGGCGGGAGGGCCTCTAGCACAGATACGCAGTATTTT.

The rearrangement joins TRBV28 to TRBJ2-7, with D tentatively TRBD1 (6 bases). Looked up from germline, CDR1 is MDHEN and CDR2 is SYDVKM. There are 14 residues in the CDR3. Trimming left V 6 bases short and J 2 bases short, with 14 bases between. CDR3 sequence reads: CASSELQGTYEQYF. The CDR3, as DNA: TGTGCCAGCAGCGAATTACAGGGTACCTACGAGCAGTACTTC.